In its sample, the clone carrying this TCR beta chain was seen a few times. Antigen specificity is unknown. From 5'RACE with constant-segment primers came TCR alpha and TCR beta cDNA libraries that carried sample barcodes and UMIs. MiXCR, run by TCRdb on the 5' RACE reads, gives a single entry per CDR3 protein. The table includes roughly 450,000 distinct CDR3 sequences, roughly 20% detected once. This record comes from a study of T-cell memory formation after mild COVID-19. At the level of the study: The TCR clusters were mostly specific to one donor. Study-wide points: Among clones peaking at day 37 in the second wave, SARS-CoV-2 specificity remained unconfirmed. Clones contracting across day 15 to 85 had a balanced CD4/CD8 profile; later expanding clones leaned CD4+.

This CDR3 contains 15 residues. In germline, CDR1 is SGHRS, CDR2 YFSETQ. J was trimmed by 4 bases and V by 4 bases; bases with no gene match: 8. V usage is TRBV5-1 and J usage is TRBJ1-3, with TRBD1 identical over 7 bases. The sequencing sample was made of PBMCs or a T cell subset sorted from them (not recorded which). This clonotype was obtained from an adult woman who had mild COVID-19 (a few samples of this study predate the infection). Cell type and time point are not known. Written as DNA, the CDR3 is TGCGCCAGCAGCGACGACAGGGCGGGCGGAAACACCATATATTTT. Protein sequence: CASSDDRAGGNTIYF. The whole variable domain, filled in from reference TRBV5-1 and TRBJ1-3, reads KAGVTQTPRYLIKTRGQQVTLSCSPISGHRSVSWYQQTPGQGLQFLFEYFSETQRNKGNFPGRFSGRQFSNSRSEMNVSTLELGDSALYLCASSDDRAGGNTIYFGEGSWLTVV.